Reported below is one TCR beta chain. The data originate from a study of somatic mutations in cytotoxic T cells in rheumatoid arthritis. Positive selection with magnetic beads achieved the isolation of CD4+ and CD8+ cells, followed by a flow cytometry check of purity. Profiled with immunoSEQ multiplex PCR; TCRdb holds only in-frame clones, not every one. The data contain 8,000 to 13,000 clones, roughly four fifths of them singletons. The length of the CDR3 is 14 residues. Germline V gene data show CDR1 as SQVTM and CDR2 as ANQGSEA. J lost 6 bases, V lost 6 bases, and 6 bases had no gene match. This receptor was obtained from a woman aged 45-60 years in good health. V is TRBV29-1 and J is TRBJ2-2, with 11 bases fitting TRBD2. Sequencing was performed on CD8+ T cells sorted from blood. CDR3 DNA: TGCAGCGTGAGGCTAGCGGGAGGTTCCGGGGAGCTGTTTTTT. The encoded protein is CSVRLAGGSGELFF.